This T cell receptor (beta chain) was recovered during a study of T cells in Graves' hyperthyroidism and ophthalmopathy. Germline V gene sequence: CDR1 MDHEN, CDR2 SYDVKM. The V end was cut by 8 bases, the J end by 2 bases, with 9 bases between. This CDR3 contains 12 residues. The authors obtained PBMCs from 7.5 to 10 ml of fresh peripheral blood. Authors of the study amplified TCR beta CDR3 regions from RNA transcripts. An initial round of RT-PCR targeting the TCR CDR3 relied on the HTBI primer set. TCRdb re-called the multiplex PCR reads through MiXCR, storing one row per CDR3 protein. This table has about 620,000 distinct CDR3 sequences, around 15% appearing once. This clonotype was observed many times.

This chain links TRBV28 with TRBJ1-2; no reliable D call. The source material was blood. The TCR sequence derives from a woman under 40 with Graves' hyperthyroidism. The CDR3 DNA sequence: TGTGCCAGCCTCGGAGGAAACTATGGCTACACCTTC. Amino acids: CASLGGNYGYTF.